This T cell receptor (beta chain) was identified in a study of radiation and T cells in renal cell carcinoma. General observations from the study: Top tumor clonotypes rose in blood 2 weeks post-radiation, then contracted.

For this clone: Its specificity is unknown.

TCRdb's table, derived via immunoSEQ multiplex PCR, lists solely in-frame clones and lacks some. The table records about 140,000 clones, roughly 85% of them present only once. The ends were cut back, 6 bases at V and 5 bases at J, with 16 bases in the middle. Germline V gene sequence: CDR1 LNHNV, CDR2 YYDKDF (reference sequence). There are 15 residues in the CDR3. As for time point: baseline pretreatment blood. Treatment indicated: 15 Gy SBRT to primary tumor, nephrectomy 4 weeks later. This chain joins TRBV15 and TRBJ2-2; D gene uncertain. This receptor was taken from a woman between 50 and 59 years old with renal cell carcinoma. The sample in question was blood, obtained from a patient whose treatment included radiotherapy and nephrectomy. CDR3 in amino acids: CATSLTRQETGELFF. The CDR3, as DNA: TGTGCCACCAGTCTGACCAGGCAGGAAACCGGGGAGCTGTTTTTT.